A selection of T cell receptor beta chains follows, all from one sample in a study of regulatory T cells in long-lasting Graves disease. One entry per CDR3 protein results from TCRdb running MiXCR on the multiplex PCR reads. The repertoire consists of roughly 360,000 distinct CDR3 sequences, with more than 20% occurring once and the leading ten covering roughly a quarter. The material was peripheral blood mononuclear cells (PBMCs), obtained when the disease was refractory, from a patient treated with antithyroid drugs. These receptors came from a middle-aged woman with Graves disease. Each CDR3 is given with its conserved first and last residue. Each record gives: V gene, clone size, D gene, J gene, CDR3 protein, CDR3 DNA. D genes are given only for firm matches. A clone size is listed for some rows: how often the clone was seen (once, few, many), or a class if it is expanded.

TRBV3-1	few	NA	TRBJ1-1	CASSRLQSFEAFF	TGTGCCAGCAGCCGATTACAGTCTTTTGAAGCTTTCTTT
TRBV7-9	few	NA	TRBJ2-7	CASSPNREMGYEQYF	TGTGCCAGCAGCCCGAACAGGGAAATGGGCTACGAGCAGTACTTC
TRBV7-8	many	NA	TRBJ2-7	CASSLADSLHYEQYF	TGTGCCAGCAGCTTAGCGGACAGCCTACACTACGAGCAGTACTTC
TRBV10-2	NA	NA	TRBJ2-1	CASRDSGSSYNEQFF	TGCGCCAGCAGGGATAGCGGAAGCTCCTACAATGAGCAGTTCTTC
TRBV24-1	NA	TRBD1	TRBJ2-3	CATNKGTGVTDTQYF	TGTGCCACCAACAAAGGGACAGGGGTCACAGATACGCAGTATTTT
TRBV7-3	NA	TRBD2	TRBJ2-5	CASSLAPGTSVYF	TGTGCCAGCAGCTTAGCCCCGGGGACTAGCGTATACTTC
TRBV3-1	NA	NA	TRBJ1-5	CASSHGGHYYQPQHF	TGTGCCAGCAGCCACGGGGGACACTACTATCAGCCCCAGCATTTT
TRBV12-3/TRBV12-4	NA	NA	TRBJ2-7	CASSGRYSGEQYF	TGTGCCAGCAGTGGCAGATACAGTGGCGAGCAGTACTTC
TRBV28	many	TRBD2	TRBJ2-7	CASTTGLAGGTYEQYF	TGTGCCAGCACCACGGGACTAGCGGGAGGAACTTACGAGCAGTACTTC
TRBV7-8	many	TRBD2	TRBJ2-7	CASSLEAGGVYEQYF	TGTGCCAGCAGCTTAGAAGCGGGAGGAGTTTACGAGCAGTACTTC
TRBV10-2	few	TRBD2	TRBJ2-2	CASREGLAVGTGELFF	TGCGCCAGCAGGGAGGGACTAGCGGTAGGCACCGGGGAGCTGTTTTTT
TRBV5-1	few	TRBD2	TRBJ2-1	CASRRGDSYNEQFF	TGCGCCAGCAGGCGGGGGGACTCCTACAATGAGCAGTTCTTC
TRBV30	NA	TRBD2	TRBJ2-7	CAWSKPTLIAGSYEQYF	TGTGCCTGGAGTAAACCAACCCTTATAGCGGGGTCCTACGAGCAGTACTTC
TRBV5-1	many	TRBD2	TRBJ2-7	CASSLELAGVYEQYF	TGCGCCAGCAGCTTGGAGCTAGCGGGAGTGTACGAGCAGTACTTC
TRBV7-3	NA	NA	TRBJ1-4	CASSLGWGVGEELFF	TGTGCCAGCAGCTTAGGTTGGGGGGTGGGTGAAGAACTGTTTTTT
TRBV28	few	NA	TRBJ2-3	CASKGHSADTQYF	TGTGCCAGCAAGGGACATTCGGCAGATACGCAGTATTTT
TRBV20-1	NA	TRBD1	TRBJ1-5	CSARDRGLGQPQHF	TGCAGTGCTCGCGACAGGGGGCTAGGTCAGCCCCAGCATTTT
TRBV6-5	NA	NA	TRBJ1-1	CASSYGGPAEAFF	TGTGCCAGCAGTTACGGGGGGCCCGCTGAAGCTTTCTTT
TRBV10-3	NA	NA	TRBJ2-7	CAISEGWSSYEQYF	TGTGCCATCAGTGAGGGTTGGAGCTCCTACGAGCAGTACTTC
TRBV28	many	TRBD1	TRBJ2-5	CASSGDSRRETQYF	TGTGCCAGCAGCGGGGACAGCCGCCGAGAGACCCAGTACTTC
TRBV19	NA	NA	TRBJ2-7	CASSLLAGNEQYF	TGTGCCAGTAGCCTGCTGGCGGGAAACGAGCAGTACTTC
TRBV7-9	NA	TRBD1	TRBJ1-1	CASSSTGQGMNTEAFF	TGTGCCAGCAGCTCTACGGGACAGGGCATGAACACTGAAGCTTTCTTT
TRBV6-9	NA	TRBD1	TRBJ2-7	CASSYSFGQGYEQYF	TGTGCCAGCAGTTACTCCTTTGGACAGGGCTACGAGCAGTACTTC
TRBV3-1	NA	TRBD1	TRBJ1-1	CASSQVRTGPSTEAFF	TGTGCCAGCAGCCAAGTCAGGACAGGGCCTTCCACTGAAGCTTTCTTT